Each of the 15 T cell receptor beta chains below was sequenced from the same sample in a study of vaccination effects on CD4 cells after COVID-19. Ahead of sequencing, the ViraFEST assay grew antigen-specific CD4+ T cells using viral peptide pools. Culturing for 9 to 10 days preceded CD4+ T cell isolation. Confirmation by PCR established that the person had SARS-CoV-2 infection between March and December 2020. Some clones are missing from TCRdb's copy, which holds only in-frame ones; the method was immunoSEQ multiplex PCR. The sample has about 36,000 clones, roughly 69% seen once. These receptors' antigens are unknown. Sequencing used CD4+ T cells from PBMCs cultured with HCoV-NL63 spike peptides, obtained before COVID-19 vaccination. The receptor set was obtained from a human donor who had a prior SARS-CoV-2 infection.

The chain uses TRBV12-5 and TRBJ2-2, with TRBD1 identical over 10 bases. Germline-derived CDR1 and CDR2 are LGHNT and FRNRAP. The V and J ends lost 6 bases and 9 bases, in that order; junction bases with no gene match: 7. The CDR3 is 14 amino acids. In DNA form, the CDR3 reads TGTGCTAGTGGCTTAGGGACAGGGGTGAGGGAGCTGTTTTTT. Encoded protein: CASGLGTGVRELFF. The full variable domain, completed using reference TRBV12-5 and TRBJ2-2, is DARVTQTPRHKVTEMGQEVTMRCQPILGHNTVFWYRQTMMQGLELLAYFRNRAPLDDSGMPKDRFSAEMPDATLATLKIQPSEPRDSAVYFCASGLGTGVRELFFGEGSRLTVL.

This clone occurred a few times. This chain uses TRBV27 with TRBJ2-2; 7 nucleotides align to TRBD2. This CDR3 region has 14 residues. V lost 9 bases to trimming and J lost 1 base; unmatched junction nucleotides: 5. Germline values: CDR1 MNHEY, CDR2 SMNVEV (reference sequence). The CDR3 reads CASKRGRNTGELFF. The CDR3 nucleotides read TGTGCCAGTAAGCGGGGTAGGAACACCGGGGAGCTGTTTTTT.

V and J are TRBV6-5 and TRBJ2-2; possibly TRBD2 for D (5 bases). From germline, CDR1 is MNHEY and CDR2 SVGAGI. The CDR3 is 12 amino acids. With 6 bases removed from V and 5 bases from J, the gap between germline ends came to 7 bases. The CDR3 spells CASRLGTGELFF. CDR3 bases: TGTGCCAGCAGACTAGGGACCGGGGAGCTGTTTTTT.

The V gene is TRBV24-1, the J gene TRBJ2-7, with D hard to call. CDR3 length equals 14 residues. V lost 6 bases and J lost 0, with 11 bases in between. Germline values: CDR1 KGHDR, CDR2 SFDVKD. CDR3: CATSIGPNSYEQYF. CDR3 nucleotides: TGTGCCACCAGTATAGGCCCAAACTCCTACGAGCAGTACTTC.

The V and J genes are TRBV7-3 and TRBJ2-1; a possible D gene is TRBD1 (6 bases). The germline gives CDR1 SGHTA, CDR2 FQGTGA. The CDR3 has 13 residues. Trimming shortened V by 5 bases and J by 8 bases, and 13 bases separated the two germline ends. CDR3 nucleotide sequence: TGTGCCAGCAGCCCCGGCCCAGGGGATGAGCAGTTCTTC. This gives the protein CASSPGPGDEQFF. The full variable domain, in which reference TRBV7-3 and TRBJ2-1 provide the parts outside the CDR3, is GAGVSQTPSNKVTEKGKYVELRCDPISGHTALYWYRQSLGQGPEFLIYFQGTGAADDSGLPNDRFFAVRPEGSVSTLKIQRTERGDSAVYLCASSPGPGDEQFFGPGTRLTVL.

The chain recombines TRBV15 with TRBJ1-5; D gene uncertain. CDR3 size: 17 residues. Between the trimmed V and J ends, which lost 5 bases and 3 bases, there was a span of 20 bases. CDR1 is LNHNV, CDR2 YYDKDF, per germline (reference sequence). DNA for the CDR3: TGTGCCACCAGCGAACTGGGTGGTGCCTTGACCAATCAGCCCCAGCATTTT. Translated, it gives CATSELGGALTNQPQHF.

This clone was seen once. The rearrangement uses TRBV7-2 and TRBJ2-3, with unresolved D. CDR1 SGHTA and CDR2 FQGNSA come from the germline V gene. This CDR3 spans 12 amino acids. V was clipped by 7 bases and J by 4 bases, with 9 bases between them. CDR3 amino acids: CASNLNADTQYF. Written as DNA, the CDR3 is TGTGCCAGCAATTTAAACGCAGATACGCAGTATTTT.

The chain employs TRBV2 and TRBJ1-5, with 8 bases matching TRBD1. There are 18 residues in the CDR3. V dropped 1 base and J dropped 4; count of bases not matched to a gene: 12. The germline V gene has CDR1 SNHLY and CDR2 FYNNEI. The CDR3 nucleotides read TGTGCCAGCAGTGAAGGGGGACAGGCCTGGGAGGGGAATCAGCCCCAGCATTTT. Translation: CASSEGGQAWEGNQPQHF.

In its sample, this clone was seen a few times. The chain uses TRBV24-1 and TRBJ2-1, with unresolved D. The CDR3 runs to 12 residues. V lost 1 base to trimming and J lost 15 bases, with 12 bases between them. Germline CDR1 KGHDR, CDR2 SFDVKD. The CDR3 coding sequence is TGTGCCACCAGTGATTTCGGGCAGGCTCTGTTCTTC. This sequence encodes CATSDFGQALFF.

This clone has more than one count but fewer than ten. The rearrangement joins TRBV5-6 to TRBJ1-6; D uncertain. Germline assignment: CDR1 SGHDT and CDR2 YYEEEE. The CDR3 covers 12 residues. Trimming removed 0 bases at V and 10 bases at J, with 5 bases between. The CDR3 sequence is CASSLVSSPLHF. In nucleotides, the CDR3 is TGTGCCAGCAGCTTGGTGTCCTCACCCCTCCACTTT.

The CDR3 sequence is CASSHTLAGAYNEQFF. The DNA for the CDR3 is TGTGCCAGCAGCCACACCCTAGCGGGGGCCTACAATGAGCAGTTCTTC. The V and J genes are TRBV3-1 (or the pseudogene TRBV3-2) and TRBJ2-1; 10 bases agree with TRBD2. The CDR3 sequence is 16 residues long. Germline-derived CDR1 and CDR2 are LGHDT and YNNKEL (reference sequence). V lost 3 bases and J lost 2; bases outside the gene matches: 4.

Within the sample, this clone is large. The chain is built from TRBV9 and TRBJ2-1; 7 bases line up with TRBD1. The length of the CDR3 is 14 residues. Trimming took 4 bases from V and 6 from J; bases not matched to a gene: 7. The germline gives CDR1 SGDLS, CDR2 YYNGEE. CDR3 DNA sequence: TGTGCCAGCAGCTTATCCGGACAGGTCAATGAGCAGTTCTTC. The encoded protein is CASSLSGQVNEQFF.

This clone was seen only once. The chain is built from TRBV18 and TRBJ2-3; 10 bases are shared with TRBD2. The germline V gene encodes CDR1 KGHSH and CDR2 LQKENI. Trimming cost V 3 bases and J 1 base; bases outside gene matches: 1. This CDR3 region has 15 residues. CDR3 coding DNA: TGTGCCAGCTCACCCCTAGCGGGGGGCACAGATACGCAGTATTTT. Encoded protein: CASSPLAGGTDTQYF.

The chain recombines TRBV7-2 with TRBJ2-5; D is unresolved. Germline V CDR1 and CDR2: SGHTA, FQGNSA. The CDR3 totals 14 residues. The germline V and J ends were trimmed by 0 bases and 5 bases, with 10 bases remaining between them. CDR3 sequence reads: CASSLAGHTETQYF. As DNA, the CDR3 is TGTGCCAGCAGCTTAGCTGGGCATACGGAGACCCAGTACTTC.

CDR3 DNA sequence: TGTGCCAGCAGAGATAGCGGGAGCTACGAGCAGTACTTC. It is translated as CASRDSGSYEQYF. The J gene is TRBJ2-7, the V gene TRBV19; 9 nucleotides line up with TRBD2. Germline V CDR1 and CDR2: LNHDA, SQIVND (reference sequence). J lost 3 bases, V lost 9 bases, and 6 bases had no gene match. This CDR3 comprises 13 residues. The full variable domain, its missing parts supplied by reference TRBV19 and TRBJ2-7, is DGGITQSPKYLFRKEGQNVTLSCEQNLNHDAMYWYRQDPGQGLRLIYYSQIVNDFQKGDIAEGYSVSREKKESFPLTVTSAQKNPTAFYLCASRDSGSYEQYFGPGTRLTVT.